The clone carrying this T cell receptor beta chain was found many times. Its antigen is not known. This specimen comes from a study of regulatory T cells in long-lasting Graves disease. Time point denoted: newly diagnosed GD, antithyroid drugs for less than 3 months. Generation of the TCR library employed RNA extracted from PBMCs. Overall study results and limits: Among persistent patients, a larger number of public clonotypes were shared (roughly 2,900) than among newly diagnosed patients (966).

V was clipped by 7 bases and J by 4 bases, with 14 bases between them. The CDR3 length is 14 residues. Per the germline V gene, CDR1 is MNHEY and CDR2 is SVGEGT. Relying on iRepertoire HTBI primers and Arm-PCR of CDR3 regions, the team built TCR beta libraries. TCRdb reanalysed the multiplex PCR reads using MiXCR and keeps one entry per CDR3 protein. The table lists a few hundred thousand distinct CDR3 sequences, around 17% of them singletons, with over 20% in the top ten. The source of this sequence is a female donor with Graves disease. The sequenced sample was peripheral blood mononuclear cells (PBMCs), obtained at new diagnosis, from a patient treated with antithyroid drugs. V usage is TRBV6-2 or TRBV6-3 and J usage is TRBJ2-1; D possibly corresponds to TRBD2 (6 bases). The CDR3 sequence is CASMVRRGYNEQFF. CDR3 coding DNA: TGTGCCAGCATGGTGAGGAGGGGATACAATGAGCAGTTCTTC.